Listed here are 32 T cell receptor beta chains from one sample, sequenced in a study of T cell changes during pregnancy in multiple sclerosis. Assay: immunoSEQ multiplex PCR; the TCRdb copy retains only in-frame clones and omits some. The sample comprises roughly 60,000 clones, 85% to 90% of which are singletons, and over 0.5% rests with the top ten. The sample consisted of CD4+ T cells from peripheral blood mononuclear cells, taken in the first trimester of pregnancy. Receptors originate from a female donor with multiple sclerosis, enrolled in a pregnancy study.

The DNA of the CDR3 is TGTGCCAGCAGTCCCCCGGGACTAGTTTACGAGCAGTACTTC. Its translation: CASSPPGLVYEQYF. This chain connects TRBV28 to TRBJ2-7; TRBD2 matches at 8 bases. The CDR3 loop spans 14 amino acids. Germline lookup yields CDR1 MDHEN and CDR2 SYDVKM. The trim removed 5 bases at V and 4 bases at J, leaving 7 bases unmatched.

This clone appeared once. The V call is TRBV27, the J call TRBJ2-1, with D uncertain. The germline V gene encodes CDR1 MNHEY and CDR2 SMNVEV (reference sequence). This CDR3 spans 13 amino acids. V shed 2 bases and J shed 8 bases, with 10 bases lying between them. CDR3 loop: CASSLGIGDEQFF. The CDR3 nucleotides read TGTGCCAGCAGTTTAGGAATAGGAGATGAGCAGTTCTTC.

The count of this clone is one. The chain couples TRBV19 to TRBJ2-6; 7 bases agree with TRBD1. Germline values: CDR1 LNHDA, CDR2 SQIVND (reference sequence). J gave up 0 bases and V 8 bases, and 10 bases lay outside the gene matches. There are 17 residues in the CDR3. CDR3 residues: CASHPGQRRSGANVLTF. In DNA form, the CDR3 reads TGTGCCAGTCACCCGGGACAGAGACGCTCTGGGGCCAACGTCCTGACTTTC.

A few counts support this clone. The rearrangement links TRBV18 to TRBJ2-7; TRBD1 aligns across 7 bases. The V segment lost 2 bases and the J segment 6 bases; nucleotides outside the gene matches: 4. The CDR3 extends over 13 amino acids. Germline V CDR1 and CDR2: KGHSH, LQKENI. The CDR3 DNA reads as TGTGCCAGCTCACCAGAGACAGGGTTCGAGCAGTACTTC. This codes for CASSPETGFEQYF.

V usage is TRBV6-4 and J usage is TRBJ2-1, with D possibly being TRBD2 (5 bases). Germline CDR1 is MRHNA and CDR2 is SNTAGT. This CDR3 spans 12 amino acids. V was trimmed by 5 bases and J by 9 bases, leaving 11 bases between them. The CDR3 loop is CASSTIGGEQFF. For the CDR3, the DNA is TGTGCCAGCAGTACTATAGGAGGTGAGCAGTTCTTC.

This clone showed up just once. The rearrangement links TRBV6-1 to TRBJ2-3, with 8 bases that match TRBD2. CDR1 and CDR2 (germline): MNHNS, SASEGT. V trimming: 6 bases; J trimming: 5 bases; junction bases outside the gene matches: 7. The CDR3 runs to 14 residues. The CDR3 spells CASRPPLAGDTQYF. The DNA of the CDR3 is TGTGCCAGCAGGCCTCCTCTAGCGGGAGATACGCAGTATTTT.

Written as DNA, the CDR3 is TGTGCCAGCACCTCCGGCGCGACTAGCACAGATACGCAGTATTTT. Translated, it gives CASTSGATSTDTQYF. The chain carries TRBV7-9 and TRBJ2-3; D call uncertain. This CDR3 contains 15 residues. The germline V gene has CDR1 SEHNR and CDR2 FQNEAQ (reference sequence). V shed 7 bases and J shed 0 bases, with 14 bases lying between them.

The chain is built from TRBV29-1 and TRBJ1-1; D gene unclear. V lost 4 bases to trimming and J lost 1 base, with 7 bases between them. Looked up from germline, CDR1 is SQVTM and CDR2 is ANQGSEA. This CDR3 spans 12 amino acids. CDR3 sequence (DNA): TGCAGCGTTGTCGAGCCGAACACTGAAGCTTTCTTT. This codes for CSVVEPNTEAFF.

This clone was seen only a few times. V is TRBV19 and J is TRBJ2-7, with TRBD2 matching 9 bases. Germline CDR1 reads LNHDA; CDR2 reads SQIVND (reference sequence). V gave up 3 bases and J gave up 5 bases; unmatched junction bases: 11. This CDR3 spans 16 amino acids. The CDR3 region has the DNA TGTGCCAGTAGTATCCCTGGGGAGCGGGGGGTCGACGAGCAGTACTTC. It translates to CASSIPGERGVDEQYF.

CDR3 residues: CASSIDSGTPGEQYF. The CDR3 nucleotides read TGTGCCAGTAGTATCGATAGCGGGACACCTGGGGAGCAGTACTTC. The V gene is TRBV19, the J gene TRBJ2-7; 8 nucleotides match TRBD2. The junction had 11 bases not matched to a gene; V was cut back by 3 bases and J by 7 bases. This CDR3 region has 15 residues. The germline V gene has CDR1 LNHDA and CDR2 SQIVND (reference sequence). The full variable domain, its missing parts supplied by reference TRBV19 and TRBJ2-7, is DGGITQSPKYLFRKEGQNVTLSCEQNLNHDAMYWYRQDPGQGLRLIYYSQIVNDFQKGDIAEGYSVSREKKESFPLTVTSAQKNPTAFYLCASSIDSGTPGEQYFGPGTRLTVT.

The gene calls are TRBV11-2 and TRBJ2-1; perhaps TRBD1 as D (5 bases). The CDR3 contains 15 residues. V lost 2 bases, J lost 1 base, and 9 bases lay in between. CDR1 and CDR2 (germline): SGHAT, FQNNGV. DNA for the CDR3: TGTGCCAGCAGCTTAACAGGTGGGTCCTACAATGAGCAGTTCTTC. This codes for CASSLTGGSYNEQFF.

DNA for the CDR3: TGTGCCAGCAGCTTTCGGGTCGCTTCACCCCTCCACTTT. Protein: CASSFRVASPLHF. The chain uses TRBV5-8 and TRBJ1-6; D is unclear. Germline loops: CDR1 SGHTS, CDR2 YDEGEE. The CDR3 consists of 13 residues. The V end was cut by 2 bases, the J end by 9 bases, with 9 bases between.

V is TRBV4-2 and J is TRBJ1-6; D uncertain. V lost 0 bases, J lost 10 bases, and 4 bases lay in between. The CDR3 has 12 residues. Germline CDR1 LGHNA, CDR2 YNFKEQ. The CDR3 protein is CASSQEHSPLHF. The CDR3 coding sequence is TGTGCCAGCAGCCAAGAACACTCACCCCTCCACTTT.

The chain couples TRBV7-2 to TRBJ1-3; 7 bases are a match to TRBD1. Germline V lookup: CDR1 SGHTA, CDR2 FQGNSA. The V and J ends lost 5 bases and 0 bases, in that order; junction bases with no gene match: 4. This CDR3 region has 15 residues. Written as DNA, the CDR3 is TGTGCCAGCAGCCGATGGACAGGCTCTGGAAACACCATATATTTT. Translated: CASSRWTGSGNTIYF.

V usage is TRBV6-6 and J usage is TRBJ2-3, with TRBD2 identical over 7 bases. The J segment lost 3 bases and the V segment lost 0 bases, leaving 3 bases of the junction unmatched. The V gene's germline CDR1 is MNHNY and CDR2 SVGAGI (reference sequence). CDR3 length equals 15 residues. The CDR3 here is CASSYSRLATDTQYF. The CDR3 region has the DNA TGTGCCAGCAGTTACTCGAGACTAGCAACAGATACGCAGTATTTT.

The V call is TRBV2, the J call TRBJ2-1, with D uncertain. This CDR3 is 14 amino acids long. Germline values: CDR1 SNHLY, CDR2 FYNNEI. Trimming stripped 1 base from V and 6 bases from J, with 10 bases between. CDR3 protein: CASSEVVVINEQFF. In DNA form, the CDR3 reads TGTGCCAGCAGTGAAGTCGTAGTGATCAATGAGCAGTTCTTC.

The chain links TRBV5-1 to TRBJ2-2; 9 bases match TRBD2. The junction had 6 bases not matched to a gene; V was cut back by 1 base and J by 5 bases. CDR3 length: 16 residues. Germline values: CDR1 SGHRS, CDR2 YFSETQ. CDR3 protein: CASSLLVAGATGELFF. The CDR3 nucleotides read TGCGCCAGCAGCTTGTTGGTAGCGGGAGCAACCGGGGAGCTGTTTTTT.

About this clone itself: Other DNA sequences in the same sample also yield this CDR3. J is TRBJ1-5 and V is TRBV18; 8 bases agree with TRBD1. This CDR3 has 14 residues. V was clipped by 3 bases and J by 5 bases; unmatched bases: 3. CDR1 is KGHSH and CDR2 is LQKENI in the germline V gene. In nucleotides, the CDR3 is TGTGCCAGCTCACCGCAGGGGGCTGATCAGCCCCAGCATTTT. Translating it yields CASSPQGADQPQHF. The complete variable domain, with remaining parts taken from reference TRBV18 and TRBJ1-5, reads NAGVMQNPRHLVRRRGQEARLRCSPMKGHSHVYWYRQLPEEGLKFMVYLQKENIIDESGMPKERFSAEFPKEGPSILRIQQVVRGDSAAYFCASSPQGADQPQHFGDGTRLSIL.

This chain connects TRBV4-3 to TRBJ1-6, with 8 bases identical to TRBD1. V lost 2 bases and J lost 7; bases outside the gene matches: 7. Germline CDR1 LGHNA, CDR2 YSLEER. This CDR3 has 16 residues. The CDR3 DNA is TGCGCCAGCAGCCAACTTCAAGGACAGGGAAATTCACCCCTCCACTTT. This codes for CASSQLQGQGNSPLHF.

The chain recombines TRBV7-3 with TRBJ2-2, with a possible D match to TRBD1 (6 bases). Germline V gene data show CDR1 as SGHTA and CDR2 as FQGTGA. V was cut by 4 bases and J by 4 bases, with 16 bases left in between. The CDR3 length is 16 residues. In nucleotides, the CDR3 is TGTGCCAGCAGCTCATCCCGGGACATCCGCACCGGGGAGCTGTTTTTT. Its protein product is CASSSSRDIRTGELFF.

This chain joins TRBV6-1 and TRBJ1-6, with TRBD1 identical over 7 bases. Per the germline V gene, CDR1 is MNHNS and CDR2 is SASEGT. CDR3 size: 17 residues. The V and J ends lost 2 bases and 0 bases, in that order; junction bases with no gene match: 4. The CDR3 nucleotides are TGTGCCAGCAGTGAACCGGGACAGAGCTCCTATAATTCACCCCTCCACTTT. Translated, it gives CASSEPGQSSYNSPLHF.

This clone was counted once. The gene calls are TRBV10-2 and TRBJ1-1; D might be TRBD1 (6 bases). The germline V gene encodes CDR1 WSHSY and CDR2 SAAADI. The CDR3 extends over 13 amino acids. V dropped 4 bases and J dropped 4 bases, with 10 bases sitting between them. CDR3 region: CASSVGGGTEAFF. For the CDR3, the DNA is TGCGCCAGCAGTGTTGGGGGCGGCACTGAAGCTTTCTTT.

The chain links TRBV5-1 to TRBJ2-1; 11 bases line up with TRBD1. The CDR3 consists of 15 residues. Per germline, CDR1 SGHRS and CDR2 YFSETQ. After removal of 2 bases from V and 4 bases from J, the junction contained 2 bases not matched to a gene. CDR3 in DNA: TGCGCCAGCAGCTTTGGGACAGGGGGATACAATGAGCAGTTCTTC. Encoded protein: CASSFGTGGYNEQFF.

The V call is TRBV7-2, the J call TRBJ2-7; TRBD2 matches at 12 bases. The CDR3 runs to 14 residues. J was trimmed by 3 bases and V by 3 bases; bases with no gene match: 0. In germline, CDR1 is SGHTA, CDR2 FQGNSA. This chain's CDR3 is CASSLGLAGYEQYF. The CDR3 nucleotides are TGTGCCAGCAGCTTGGGACTAGCGGGCTACGAGCAGTACTTC.

The CDR3 coding sequence is TGTGCCAGCAGCTCTAGCTCCTACGAGCAGTACTTC. The encoded protein is CASSSSSYEQYF. The V and J genes are TRBV11-3 and TRBJ2-7; D not resolved. Germline CDR1 and CDR2: SGHNT and YENEEA. This CDR3 region has 12 residues. The V gene lost 4 bases and the J gene lost 0 bases, with 4 bases spanning the gap. The full variable domain, in which reference TRBV11-3 and TRBJ2-7 provide the parts outside the CDR3, is EAGVVQSPRYKIIEKKQPVAFWCNPISGHNTLYWYLQNLGQGPELLIRYENEEAVDDSQLPKDRFSAERLKGVDSTLKIQPAELGDSAVYLCASSSSSYEQYFGPGTRLTVT.

This clone was recorded once. This chain joins TRBV28 and TRBJ2-7, with 12 bases fitting TRBD1. Trimming at V came to 5 bases and at J to 6 bases, leaving 5 bases not matched to a gene. CDR3 length equals 14 residues. Looked up from germline, CDR1 is MDHEN and CDR2 is SYDVKM. CDR3 coding DNA: TGTGCCAGCAGTCCCACGGGACAGGGGGCCGAGCAGTACTTC. Protein sequence: CASSPTGQGAEQYF.

The V call is TRBV5-1, the J call TRBJ2-3; 9 bases map to TRBD2. This CDR3 has 16 residues. Germline CDR1 SGHRS, CDR2 YFSETQ. Unmatched junction bases numbered 5, after V lost 0 bases and J lost 3 bases. The CDR3: CASSLGLAGRTDTQYF. For the CDR3, the DNA is TGCGCCAGCAGCTTGGGGCTAGCGGGACGAACAGATACGCAGTATTTT.

The chain uses TRBV5-1 and TRBJ2-5, with 11 bases fitting TRBD2. The CDR3 runs 17 residues. The V and J ends lost 4 bases and 5 bases, in that order; junction bases with no gene match: 13. Germline V gene sequence: CDR1 SGHRS, CDR2 YFSETQ. The CDR3 is CASSPAWGSGGAETQYF. The CDR3 DNA sequence: TGCGCCAGCAGCCCCGCCTGGGGTAGCGGGGGGGCGGAGACCCAGTACTTC.

The V call is TRBV7-2, the J call TRBJ2-5; D possibly corresponds to TRBD1 (5 bases). Trimming cost V 6 bases and J 2 bases, with 19 bases left between them. Germline assignment: CDR1 SGHTA and CDR2 FQGNSA. This CDR3 has 16 residues. The CDR3 reads CASSILPRTRQETQYF. In DNA, the CDR3 is TGTGCCAGCAGTATCTTGCCCCGGACAAGGCAAGAGACCCAGTACTTC.

This chain uses TRBV5-4 with TRBJ1-1; D is perhaps TRBD1 (5 bases). The CDR3 spans 14 residues. Germline loops: CDR1 SGHNT, CDR2 YYREEE (reference sequence). Deletions cut 3 bases from V and 0 bases from J, with 9 bases between. The CDR3 nucleotides read TGTGCCAGCAGCTCCAGGGTGATGAACACTGAAGCTTTCTTT. Translating it yields CASSSRVMNTEAFF.

As regards this clone: The sample contains more than one DNA sequence encoding this CDR3. This sequence joins TRBV5-6 and TRBJ1-5; a weak D match, TRBD1 (6 bases). Germline values: CDR1 SGHDT, CDR2 YYEEEE. CDR3 length: 15 residues. The germline V and J ends were trimmed by 0 bases and 1 base, with 8 bases remaining between them. CDR3 region: CASSLGGQSNQPQHF. DNA for the CDR3: TGTGCCAGCAGCTTGGGGGGGCAGAGCAATCAGCCCCAGCATTTT.

The chain combines TRBV11-2 with TRBJ2-3, with 12 bases aligning to TRBD2. The CDR3 totals 19 residues. Germline V gene sequence: CDR1 SGHAT, CDR2 FQNNGV. V trimming: 2 bases; J trimming: 6 bases; junction bases outside the gene matches: 15. The CDR3 DNA reads TGTGCCAGCAGCTTACAACGGACACAGACTAGCGGGAGACGGGATACGCAGTATTTT. Translating it yields CASSLQRTQTSGRRDTQYF.